Presented here are 28 T cell receptor beta chains from one specimen sequenced in a study of T cell responses to AZD1222 COVID-19 vaccine. This table comes from immunoSEQ multiplex PCR, and its TCRdb copy is limited to in-frame clones, with some not included. The data contain 150,000 to 200,000 clones, about 88% of them singletons. Sequences were derived from peripheral blood, sampled on day 0 of AZD1222 vaccination. These receptors were collected from an adult in good health.

In this sample, this clone turned up once. This chain joins TRBV27 and TRBJ2-3, with D possibly TRBD1 on 5 matching bases. CDR3 size: 13 residues. Germline CDR1 is MNHEY and CDR2 is SMNVEV (reference sequence). V lost 3 bases to trimming and J lost 4 bases, with 8 bases between them. The CDR3 loop reads CASSFRASDTQYF. The CDR3 bases are TGTGCCAGCAGTTTCAGGGCGTCAGATACGCAGTATTTT.

The rearrangement uses TRBV24-1 and TRBJ2-5, with TRBD1 matching over 10 bases. CDR1 and CDR2 from the germline V gene are KGHDR and SFDVKD. The V segment lost 3 bases and the J segment 5 bases; nucleotides outside the gene matches: 11. This CDR3 contains 17 residues. The CDR3 region has the DNA TGTGCCACCAGTGATCGGGACAGGGGCCCTCGTGGGGAGACCCAGTACTTC. Translation: CATSDRDRGPRGETQYF.

This rearrangement joins TRBV30 to TRBJ2-3; D gene uncertain. Trimming took 5 bases from V and 6 from J, leaving 9 bases between them. The CDR3 sequence is 11 residues long. Per the germline V gene, CDR1 is GTSNPN and CDR2 is SVGIG (reference sequence). The CDR3: CAWYLGDTQYF. CDR3 nucleotides: TGTGCCTGGTATCTCGGGGATACGCAGTATTTT.

The J gene is TRBJ1-2, the V gene TRBV7-9; possible D gene TRBD1, 5 bases. Germline CDR1 reads SEHNR; CDR2 reads FQNEAQ (reference sequence). CDR3 length: 13 residues. With 2 bases removed from V and 7 bases from J, the gap between germline ends came to 11 bases. This chain's CDR3 is CASSLTQGAGYTF. The CDR3 DNA follows: TGTGCCAGCAGCTTAACCCAGGGCGCTGGCTACACCTTC. The full variable domain, its missing parts supplied by reference TRBV7-9 and TRBJ1-2, is DTGVSQNPRHKITKRGQNVTFRCDPISEHNRLYWYRQTLGQGPEFLTYFQNEAQLEKSRLLSDRFSAERPKGSFSTLEIQRTEQGDSAMYLCASSLTQGAGYTFGSGTRLTVV.

The V call is TRBV7-3, the J call TRBJ2-1; no clear D gene. The CDR3 spans 15 residues. CDR1 is SGHTA and CDR2 is FQGTGA in the germline V gene. The V end lost 0 bases, the J end lost 1 base, and 7 bases lay between the germline ends. The CDR3 loop is CASSLTAGSYNEQFF. CDR3 nucleotide sequence: TGTGCCAGCAGCTTAACAGCAGGTTCCTACAATGAGCAGTTCTTC.

This clone occurred once. The V call is TRBV7-3, the J call TRBJ2-1, with no clear D. Germline-derived CDR1 and CDR2 are SGHTA and FQGTGA. Trimming pared 5 bases from V and 5 bases from J, leaving 13 bases between. The CDR3 spans 14 residues. The CDR3 nucleotides are TGTGCCAGCAGCCCACTGCCGTCCAACAATGAGCAGTTCTTC. Translation: CASSPLPSNNEQFF.

This chain uses TRBV30 with TRBJ1-1, with D possibly being TRBD1 (5 bases). Germline-derived CDR1 and CDR2 are GTSNPN and SVGIG (reference sequence). The CDR3 totals 14 residues. V gave up 5 bases and J gave up 6 bases, with 19 bases separating them. DNA of the CDR3: TGTGCCTGGGCAATCCAGGGCGGCCAGGCTGAAGCTTTCTTT. This sequence encodes CAWAIQGGQAEAFF.

The chain joins TRBV6-2 or TRBV6-3 to TRBJ1-2; D call uncertain. The V end was cut by 6 bases, the J end by 5 bases, with 19 bases between. The CDR3 has 15 amino acids. CDR1 MNHEY and CDR2 SVGEGT come from the germline V gene. The CDR3 coding sequence is TGTGCCAGCAGCCCCCGTAACCCACCCTTATATGGCTACACCTTC. It is translated as CASSPRNPPLYGYTF.

The gene calls are TRBV6-5 and TRBJ2-1; 9 bases line up with TRBD1. J lost 8 bases, V lost 2 bases, and 7 bases had no gene match. CDR3 length: 15 residues. CDR1 is MNHEY and CDR2 is SVGAGI in the germline V gene. Here the CDR3 DNA reads TGTGCCAGCAGTTACGGGACAGGGTGGTCTGATGAGCAGTTCTTC. It translates to CASSYGTGWSDEQFF.

The V gene is TRBV3-1 (or the pseudogene TRBV3-2), the J gene TRBJ2-7; TRBD2 matches at 11 bases. CDR1 is LGHDT, CDR2 YNNKEL, per germline (reference sequence). The trim removed 5 bases at V and 5 bases at J, leaving 8 bases unmatched. The CDR3 is 15 residues long. CDR3 bases: TGTGCCAGCAGCTTCCTGACTAGCGGGAATGACGAGCAGTACTTC. This codes for CASSFLTSGNDEQYF.

This sequence joins TRBV7-3 and TRBJ1-1; tentatively, D is TRBD1 (6 bases). The CDR3 contains 15 residues. Germline CDR1 SGHTA, CDR2 FQGTGA. The V gene lost 5 bases and the J gene lost 4 bases, with 17 bases spanning the gap. The CDR3: CASSPSGVGSTEAFF. The CDR3 region has the DNA TGTGCCAGCAGCCCGTCAGGGGTGGGGAGCACTGAAGCTTTCTTT.

This clone was recorded a few times. V and J are TRBV5-5 and TRBJ2-7, with TRBD1 matching over 7 bases. The CDR3 extends over 13 amino acids. Germline assignment: CDR1 SGHKS and CDR2 YYEKEE (reference sequence). With 3 bases clipped from V and 4 bases from J, the junction kept 4 bases outside the gene matches. For the CDR3, the DNA is TGTGCCAGCAGCTCCCCGACAGGGTACGAGCAGTACTTC. Amino acids: CASSSPTGYEQYF.

The chain recombines TRBV7-3 with TRBJ2-2, with D possibly matching TRBD2 (7 bases). The CDR3 spans 17 residues. Germline V lookup: CDR1 SGHTA, CDR2 FQGTGA. Trimming pared 6 bases from V and 3 bases from J, leaving 20 bases between. The CDR3 loop is CASSRLGRGADTGELFF. CDR3 coding DNA: TGTGCCAGCAGTCGACTCGGTCGGGGGGCTGACACCGGGGAGCTGTTTTTT.

The rearrangement links TRBV6-2 or TRBV6-3 to TRBJ1-1, with unresolved D. The V gene lost 5 bases and the J gene lost 8 bases, with 27 bases spanning the gap. This CDR3 comprises 17 residues. CDR1 is MNHEY and CDR2 is SVGEGT in the germline V gene. The CDR3 here is CASSKPHGWQLSAEAFF. The CDR3 region has the DNA TGTGCCAGCAGTAAACCCCACGGCTGGCAATTGTCGGCCGAAGCTTTCTTT.

The chain has TRBV7-9 and TRBJ2-7, with 10 positions matching TRBD1. Germline loops: CDR1 SEHNR, CDR2 FQNEAQ (reference sequence). The J segment lost 6 bases and the V segment lost 4 bases, leaving 0 bases of the junction unmatched. The CDR3 has 12 amino acids. The CDR3 protein is CASSWTGGEQYF. CDR3 coding DNA: TGTGCCAGCAGCTGGACAGGGGGCGAGCAGTACTTC. The full variable domain, in which reference TRBV7-9 and TRBJ2-7 provide the parts outside the CDR3, is DTGVSQNPRHKITKRGQNVTFRCDPISEHNRLYWYRQTLGQGPEFLTYFQNEAQLEKSRLLSDRFSAERPKGSFSTLEIQRTEQGDSAMYLCASSWTGGEQYFGPGTRLTVT.

The chain employs TRBV3-1 (or the pseudogene TRBV3-2) and TRBJ1-3; tentatively, D is TRBD1 (5 bases). Germline V gene data show CDR1 as LGHDT and CDR2 as YNNKEL (reference sequence). This CDR3 has 15 residues. Trimming removed 1 base from V and 2 bases from J, with 9 bases in between. The CDR3 DNA reads TGTGCCAGCAGCCAAGGGCAGGGAGCTGGAAACACCATATATTTT. It yields the protein CASSQGQGAGNTIYF.

The rearrangement joins TRBV2 to TRBJ1-2; D gene uncertain. The CDR3 length is 12 residues. Germline CDR1 and CDR2: SNHLY and FYNNEI. The V end lost 4 bases, the J end lost 4 bases, and 7 bases lay between the germline ends. In DNA form, the CDR3 reads TGTGCCAGCAGTGCTCGGGCCTATGGCTACACCTTC. Amino acids: CASSARAYGYTF.

The chain has TRBV27 and TRBJ1-3; possible D gene TRBD1, 5 bases. CDR3 length: 12 residues. Germline CDR1 reads MNHEY; CDR2 reads SMNVEV (reference sequence). The V gene lost 6 bases and the J gene lost 4 bases, with 7 bases spanning the gap. CDR3 bases: TGTGCCAGCAGCGCAGGGGGAAACACCATATATTTT. Translating gives CASSAGGNTIYF.

Only a few counts were recorded for this clone. The V gene is TRBV5-4, the J gene TRBJ1-2; 7 bases map to TRBD1. The germline CDR1 and CDR2 sequences are SGHNT and YYREEE (reference sequence). There are 15 residues in the CDR3. The V segment lost 4 bases and the J segment 5 bases; nucleotides outside the gene matches: 11. Here the CDR3 reads CASSETRQGLYGYTF. The CDR3 bases are TGTGCCAGCAGCGAGACACGACAGGGACTTTATGGCTACACCTTC.

This chain joins TRBV6-5 and TRBJ2-3, with D unresolved. Deletions cut 6 bases from V and 6 bases from J, with 10 bases between. This CDR3 has 12 residues. Per germline, CDR1 MNHEY and CDR2 SVGAGI. The CDR3 loop is CASSDLGDTQYF. The DNA for the CDR3 is TGTGCCAGCAGCGATCTCGGGGATACGCAGTATTTT.

The chain uses TRBV28 and TRBJ1-2; TRBD1 might be the D (5 bases). The length of the CDR3 is 13 residues. V was cut by 3 bases and J by 4 bases, with 9 bases left in between. Per the germline V gene, CDR1 is MDHEN and CDR2 is SYDVKM. Here the CDR3 DNA reads TGTGCCAGCAGTTTCCCAGGGTTCTATGGCTACACCTTC. Translation: CASSFPGFYGYTF.

CDR3 amino acids: CASSLGDRGPVVEAFF. DNA of the CDR3: TGTGCCAGCAGCTTGGGGGACAGGGGGCCGGTTGTTGAAGCTTTCTTT. The gene calls are TRBV7-6 and TRBJ1-1; 12 bases are shared with TRBD1. CDR1 and CDR2 (germline): SGHVS, FNYEAQ. With 3 bases clipped from V and 7 bases from J, the junction kept 9 bases outside the gene matches. The CDR3 has 16 residues. Variable domain in full (rest from reference TRBV7-6 and TRBJ1-1): GAGVSQSPRYKVTKRGQDVALRCDPISGHVSLYWYRQALGQGPEFLTYFNYEAQQDKSGLPNDRFSAERPEGSISTLTIQRTEQRDSAMYRCASSLGDRGPVVEAFFGQGTRLTVV.

This sequence joins TRBV6-5 and TRBJ1-1; D not resolved. The CDR3 contains 14 residues. From germline, CDR1 is MNHEY and CDR2 SVGAGI. Trimming stripped 0 bases from V and 1 base from J, with 6 bases between. Here the CDR3 reads CASSYSEANTEAFF. The CDR3, as DNA: TGTGCCAGCAGTTACTCGGAGGCGAACACTGAAGCTTTCTTT.

The gene calls are TRBV3-1 (or the pseudogene TRBV3-2) and TRBJ1-2; D is unclear. Trimming stripped 1 base from V and 2 bases from J, with 8 bases between. The germline CDR1 and CDR2 sequences are LGHDT and YNNKEL (reference sequence). The CDR3 loop spans 14 amino acids. CDR3 sequence reads: CASSQGGSNYGYTF. The DNA of the CDR3 is TGTGCCAGCAGCCAAGGTGGCAGCAACTATGGCTACACCTTC.

This clone was observed a single time. This chain connects TRBV4-1 to TRBJ2-5, with unresolved D. The V end was cut by 4 bases, the J end by 2 bases, with 14 bases between. The CDR3 runs to 15 residues. Germline assignment: CDR1 MGHRA and CDR2 YSYEKL. In nucleotides, the CDR3 is TGCGCCAGCAGCCTGGTAGGGATACCACAAGAGACCCAGTACTTC. Protein sequence: CASSLVGIPQETQYF.

This chain joins TRBV19 and TRBJ2-1, with D possibly being TRBD2 (7 bases). Trimming took 3 bases from V and 0 from J, leaving 15 bases between them. This CDR3 comprises 17 residues. Germline CDR1 reads LNHDA; CDR2 reads SQIVND (reference sequence). CDR3 DNA sequence: TGTGCCAGTAGTATCTCGGGGGCGGGGGCCTCCTACAATGAGCAGTTCTTC. Translating it yields CASSISGAGASYNEQFF.

The J gene is TRBJ2-7, the V gene TRBV7-3; D not resolved. Germline assignment: CDR1 SGHTA and CDR2 FQGTGA. The CDR3 consists of 14 residues. V was shortened by 2 bases and J by 3 bases, with 11 bases between the two germline ends. The CDR3 loop reads CASSLGQPGYEQYF. In DNA, the CDR3 is TGTGCCAGCAGCTTAGGGCAACCGGGCTACGAGCAGTACTTC.

V gene TRBV18 combines with J gene TRBJ2-1; TRBD2 matches at 10 bases. This CDR3 has 18 residues. Germline V gives CDR1 KGHSH, CDR2 LQKENI. The V and J ends lost 5 bases and 2 bases, in that order; junction bases with no gene match: 12. The CDR3 is CASSSRPSGGPAYNEQFF. CDR3 bases: TGTGCCAGCTCATCTCGTCCTAGCGGGGGCCCCGCCTACAATGAGCAGTTCTTC.